The sample holds a few counts of the clone carrying this T cell receptor (beta chain). The CDR3 length is 20 residues. Looked up from germline, CDR1 is SGHTA and CDR2 is FQGNSA. Losses at the gene ends were 0 bases for V and 1 base for J; bases not matched to a gene: 15. The data originate from a study of blood T cell repertoires in COVID-19. Study information: Material from acute and convalescent COVID-19 was sourced from the United States, Italy and Spain. PBMCs, B-cell-depleted T cells, or T cells were the source of the cDNA or gDNA that made up the material.

Methods used by the authors: It was from reference gene primer amplification that nucleated cell counts were estimated. Sequencing used immunoSEQ multiplex PCR; TCRdb keeps in-frame clones, though not all of them. That table gives V, J and clone size, and the DNA gave D and trimming. Among 150,000 or so clones, roughly 86% were seen once, and the ten largest hold roughly 8%. The clonotype was recovered from a man in his forties who had recovered from COVID-19. The V and J genes are TRBV7-2 and TRBJ2-3; 8 bases agree with TRBD2. The sequenced sample consisted of peripheral blood. CDR3 sequence (DNA): TGTGCCAGCAGCTTAGCCCCGGGGGGGCGGGGGGCCCTCCGCACAGATACGCAGTATTTT. This sequence encodes CASSLAPGGRGALRTDTQYF.